Each of the 22 T cell receptor beta chains below was sequenced from the same sample in a study of T cells in Graves' hyperthyroidism and ophthalmopathy. Template material for amplifying TCR beta CDR3 regions consisted of RNA transcripts. In the first-round RT-PCR of the TCR CDR3, the HTBI primer set was used. In TCRdb, the multiplex PCR reads were re-called with MiXCR into one record per CDR3 protein. The sample yields 300,000 to 400,000 distinct CDR3 sequences, roughly 13% seen once. Sequencing was carried out using blood. The source of these receptors is a woman aged 25 to 45 with Graves' hyperthyroidism.

This clonotype has ten or more counts. The genes are TRBV19 and TRBJ2-3; D is unresolved. This CDR3 spans 11 amino acids. V was trimmed by 4 bases and J by 8 bases, leaving 7 bases between them. CDR1 and CDR2 from the germline V gene are LNHDA and SQIVND (reference sequence). Here the CDR3 DNA reads TGTGCCAGTAGTACCCTAGGTACGCAGTATTTT. Its translation: CASSTLGTQYF.

This clonotype was recorded a few times. This chain connects TRBV13 to TRBJ2-7, with D uncertain. Per germline, CDR1 PRHDT and CDR2 FYEKMQ (reference sequence). The CDR3 consists of 18 residues. Deletions cut 5 bases from V and 3 bases from J, with 26 bases between. The CDR3 sequence: CASSPTVLHDGRNYEQYF. CDR3 nucleotides: TGTGCCAGCAGCCCTACGGTTCTGCATGACGGGCGGAACTACGAGCAGTACTTC.

This chain joins TRBV27 and TRBJ1-2; D call uncertain. The CDR3 extends over 14 amino acids. CDR1 is MNHEY, CDR2 SMNVEV, per germline (reference sequence). Trimming took off 8 bases at V and 6 bases at J, with 19 bases between the two ends. In DNA, the CDR3 is TGTGCCAGCCTAATTAGGAAGGGATCCGATGGCTACACCTTC. Amino acids: CASLIRKGSDGYTF.

This clonotype was detected ten times or more. This rearrangement joins TRBV6-6 to TRBJ2-7; 9 nucleotides agree with TRBD1. This CDR3 contains 19 residues. Germline CDR1 reads MNHNY; CDR2 reads SVGAGI (reference sequence). Trimming at V came to 0 bases and at J to 2 bases, leaving 14 bases not matched to a gene. Here the CDR3 DNA reads TGTGCCAGCAGTTACTCGGGACAGGGACGCCCTAAAGGCGCCTACGAGCAGTACTTC. Translating it yields CASSYSGQGRPKGAYEQYF.

The genes are TRBV20-1 and TRBJ2-1, with TRBD1 identical over 8 bases. The length of the CDR3 is 18 residues. V shed 5 bases, J shed 5 bases, and the junction held 20 bases outside the gene matches. CDR1 is DFQATT, CDR2 SNEGSKA, per germline (reference sequence). CDR3 loop: CSAPQAPGQGGHNNEQFF. In DNA form, the CDR3 reads TGCAGTGCTCCTCAAGCCCCCGGACAGGGCGGTCATAACAATGAGCAGTTCTTC.

This clonotype occurred a few times. The chain employs TRBV14 and TRBJ1-2; D is uncertain. The CDR3 runs to 13 residues. V was cut by 0 bases and J by 7 bases, with 9 bases left in between. Germline CDR1 reads SGHDN; CDR2 reads FVKESK. The CDR3 spells CASSQDPLSGYTF. For the CDR3, the DNA is TGTGCCAGCAGCCAAGACCCTCTCTCTGGCTACACCTTC.

The rearrangement joins TRBV2 to TRBJ2-6; 8 bases fit TRBD1. Germline V gene sequence: CDR1 SNHLY, CDR2 FYNNEI. The V and J ends lost 4 bases and 0 bases, in that order; junction bases with no gene match: 5. This CDR3 region has 17 residues. The CDR3 DNA sequence: TGTGCCAGCAGTGGAGGGACAGGACGCTCTGGGGCCAACGTCCTGACTTTC. It translates to CASSGGTGRSGANVLTF.

This clonotype was found a few times. The chain carries TRBV20-1 and TRBJ2-3; 9 bases align to TRBD2. This CDR3 region has 14 residues. Germline V CDR1 and CDR2: DFQATT, SNEGSKA (reference sequence). With V trimmed by 5 bases and J by 1 base, 4 bases remained unmatched. For the CDR3, the DNA is TGCAGTGCTTTAGCGGGAGACGGCACAGATACGCAGTATTTT. This sequence encodes CSALAGDGTDTQYF.

This clonotype was recorded at least ten times. The genes are TRBV9 and TRBJ2-7, with 9 nucleotides matching TRBD2. The trim removed 0 bases at V and 4 bases at J, leaving 5 bases unmatched. There are 15 residues in the CDR3. Germline loops: CDR1 SGDLS, CDR2 YYNGEE. CDR3 in DNA: TGTGCCAGCAGCGTAGTGATAGCGGGAGAATACGAGCAGTACTTC. It is translated as CASSVVIAGEYEQYF.

This clonotype was seen repeatedly, ten times or more. The chain combines TRBV28 with TRBJ2-3; 8 nucleotides align to TRBD2. The CDR3 extends over 18 amino acids. The V and J ends lost 4 bases and 0 bases, in that order; junction bases with no gene match: 12. Germline V CDR1 and CDR2: MDHEN, SYDVKM. In nucleotides, the CDR3 is TGTGCCAGCAGTTCCCCAAACCTGGAGCGGGAGAGCACAGATACGCAGTATTTT. Translated, it gives CASSSPNLERESTDTQYF. Drawing the rest from reference TRBV28 and TRBJ2-3, the complete variable domain is DVKVTQSSRYLVKRTGEKVFLECVQDMDHENMFWYRQDPGLGLRLIYFSYDVKMKEKGDIPEGYSVSREKKERFSLILESASTNQTSMYLCASSSPNLERESTDTQYFGPGTRLTVL.

At least ten counts were recorded for this clonotype. The chain uses TRBV15 and TRBJ2-5, with D unclear. The V gene lost 0 bases and the J gene lost 5 bases, with 13 bases spanning the gap. The CDR3 spans 15 residues. The germline V gene encodes CDR1 LNHNV and CDR2 YYDKDF (reference sequence). In nucleotides, the CDR3 is TGTGCCACCAGCAGAGATCTGTCAGCCCAGGAGACCCAGTACTTC. This translates into CATSRDLSAQETQYF. Looking up the rest from reference TRBV15 and TRBJ2-5 gives the full variable domain: DAMVIQNPRYQVTQFGKPVTLSCSQTLNHNVMYWYQQKSSQAPKLLFHYYDKDFNNEADTPDNFQSRRPNTSFCFLDIRSPGLGDTAMYLCATSRDLSAQETQYFGPGTRLLVL.

This clonotype was counted a single time. The V gene is TRBV12-3 or TRBV12-4, the J gene TRBJ2-1; possible D gene TRBD1, 6 bases. V gave up 6 bases and J gave up 9 bases, with 15 bases separating them. The CDR3 runs 13 residues. The CDR3 DNA sequence: TGTGCCAGCAGCCCAGGGGAGTTGCCTGAGCAGTTCTTC. It codes for CASSPGELPEQFF.

The gene calls are TRBV18 and TRBJ2-7; maybe TRBD2 (5 bases). Germline CDR1 is KGHSH and CDR2 is LQKENI. The ends were cut back, 2 bases at V and 0 bases at J, with 8 bases in the middle. This CDR3 spans 14 amino acids. As DNA, the CDR3 is TGTGCCAGCTCACCAGACGGGGTCTCCTACGAGCAGTACTTC. Protein: CASSPDGVSYEQYF.

This clonotype was recorded at least ten times. The V and J genes are TRBV28 and TRBJ2-5, with 7 bases aligning to TRBD1. Germline lookup yields CDR1 MDHEN and CDR2 SYDVKM. The CDR3 has 14 residues. V was pared by 6 bases and J by 7 bases, with 11 bases of the junction left unmatched. CDR3 amino acids: CASRTSQGIATQYF. CDR3 bases: TGTGCCAGCAGAACCTCACAGGGGATCGCGACCCAGTACTTC. Full variable domain (outside the CDR3, taken from reference TRBV28 and TRBJ2-5): DVKVTQSSRYLVKRTGEKVFLECVQDMDHENMFWYRQDPGLGLRLIYFSYDVKMKEKGDIPEGYSVSREKKERFSLILESASTNQTSMYLCASRTSQGIATQYFGPGTRLLVL.

This clonotype was detected a few times. The chain uses TRBV6-1 and TRBJ1-4; D possibly corresponds to TRBD1 (5 bases). Germline V gives CDR1 MNHNS, CDR2 SASEGT. Trimming stripped 10 bases from V and 8 bases from J, with 17 bases between. The CDR3 consists of 13 residues. As DNA, the CDR3 is TGTGCCACAGGGAGGGCGGAAGGGGAAAAACTGTTTTTT. This encodes CATGRAEGEKLFF.

This clonotype showed up many times. The V gene is TRBV7-3, the J gene TRBJ2-7; TRBD2 might be the D (6 bases). Trimming left V 0 bases short and J 7 bases short, with 16 bases between. Per the germline V gene, CDR1 is SGHTA and CDR2 is FQGTGA. The length of the CDR3 is 15 residues. Written as DNA, the CDR3 is TGTGCCAGCAGCTTAACCGGGACTGAGAAGGGGGAGCAGTACTTC. As protein: CASSLTGTEKGEQYF.

The chain uses TRBV5-6 and TRBJ2-3, with D uncertain. CDR3 length: 14 amino acids. V was clipped by 0 bases and J by 5 bases, with 10 bases between them. Germline values: CDR1 SGHDT, CDR2 YYEEEE. The CDR3 DNA sequence: TGTGCCAGCAGCTTGGGAGCGCTTGTAGATACGCAGTATTTT. It is translated as CASSLGALVDTQYF.

In its sample, this clonotype was seen many times. The J gene is TRBJ1-5, the V gene TRBV6-1, with D perhaps matching TRBD1 (5 bases). Germline V lookup: CDR1 MNHNS, CDR2 SASEGT. Between the trimmed V and J ends, which lost 3 bases and 2 bases, there was a span of 11 bases. CDR3 length: 15 residues. CDR3 amino acids: CASSDGGGRNQPQHF. In nucleotides, the CDR3 is TGTGCCAGCAGTGATGGGGGAGGTCGCAATCAGCCCCAGCATTTT.

The genes are TRBV25-1 and TRBJ2-6; D might be TRBD1 (6 bases). CDR1 and CDR2 from the germline V gene are MGHDK and SYGVNS. The CDR3 length is 18 residues. Trimming cost V 3 bases and J 1 base, with 16 bases left between them. DNA for the CDR3: TGTGCCAGCAGTGATCACAGGGTTTTCTCATCTGGGGCCAACGTCCTGACTTTC. This encodes CASSDHRVFSSGANVLTF.

This clonotype was found many times. As DNA, the CDR3 is TGCAGTCACTACGGAAACACCATATATTTT. It yields the protein CSHYGNTIYF. This chain links TRBV20-1 with TRBJ1-3; no clear D gene. The CDR3 contains 10 residues. Trimming shortened V by 8 bases and J by 4 bases, and 6 bases separated the two germline ends. Germline V gene data show CDR1 as DFQATT and CDR2 as SNEGSKA (reference sequence).

This sequence joins TRBV5-6 and TRBJ1-5; D is perhaps TRBD1 (6 bases). Trimming stripped 4 bases from V and 3 bases from J, with 14 bases between. CDR3 length equals 15 residues. Per germline, CDR1 SGHDT and CDR2 YYEEEE. CDR3 nucleotide sequence: TGTGCCAGCAGCAGCTACGGACAGCCCAATCAGCCCCAGCATTTT. This sequence encodes CASSSYGQPNQPQHF.

Ten or more counts support this clonotype. The chain combines TRBV5-6 with TRBJ2-1; D perhaps matches TRBD2 (6 bases). The CDR3 covers 14 residues. CDR1 and CDR2 from the germline V gene are SGHDT and YYEEEE. Trimming left V 2 bases short and J 2 bases short, with 8 bases between. CDR3 sequence (DNA): TGTGCCAGCAGCTTCGGGACTGCCTACAATGAGCAGTTCTTC. Translated: CASSFGTAYNEQFF. The variable domain in full, completed from reference TRBV5-6 and TRBJ2-1, reads DAGVTQSPTHLIKTRGQQVTLRCSPKSGHDTVSWYQQALGQGPQFIFQYYEEEERQRGNFPDRFSGHQFPNYSSELNVNALLLGDSALYLCASSFGTAYNEQFFGPGTRLTVL.